This TCR beta chain was identified in a study of T cell clusters in autoimmune cytopenias. One tube held mixed TRB-A and TRB-B primer pools for touch-down PCR. TCRdb reprocessed the multiplex PCR reads, keeping one entry per CDR3 protein, no DNA. The record lists 1,500 to 2,000 distinct CDR3 sequences, of which the ten most abundant hold about 75%. Each sample's input was roughly 270 ng genomic DNA, approximately 37,500 genome equivalents. This clonotype is called medium-sized based on its frequency. Its antigen remains unknown. The germline V gene encodes CDR1 MNHNS and CDR2 SASEGT. This CDR3 is 14 amino acids long. Study-wide findings and caveats: Primary autoimmune cytopenia patients appeared to lack physiological T cell clusters present in healthy donors. TRB repertoire shifts in secondary cytopenia and chronic lymphocytic leukemia mostly reflected lymphoma, not autoimmunity. The cluster-lack signature was not seen for secondary cytopenia versus chronic lymphocytic leukemia.

Input material: peripheral blood. The clonotype was recovered from a human donor with an autoimmune cytopenia, with autoimmune hepatitis or in good health (not recorded which). V gene TRBV6-1 combines with J gene TRBJ2-3; the D call from TCRdb, TRBD2, cannot be confirmed without DNA. CDR3 protein: CASSEGLTTDTQYF.